In this sample, the clone carrying this TCR beta chain is medium-sized (0.01 to 0.1%). Genomic DNA extracted from bulk tumor tissue served as template. A total of 600 ng was used per sample. Several far-apart biopsies were taken per primary tumor during surgery. The cohort was untreated, with newly diagnosed non-small cell lung cancer undergoing curative surgery. The CDR3 contains 12 residues. CDR1 is MNHEY, CDR2 SVGAGI, per germline. V lost 6 bases and J 3 bases, leaving 8 bases between the germline ends. Using 32 V and 13 J primers, multiplex PCR amplified TCR beta CDR3. From the multiplex PCR reads, TCRdb called clonotypes with MiXCR, one entry per CDR3 protein. This table holds about 3,100 distinct CDR3 sequences, under 20% found once. These data belong to a study of immune heterogeneity within non-small cell lung tumors.

V usage is TRBV6-5 and J usage is TRBJ1-1; D is unresolved. This sequence was found in a man between 45 and 60 years old with non-small cell lung cancer. Material for sequencing was lung tumor tissue. The CDR3 DNA sequence: TGTGCCAGCAGAGTACCGGACACTGAAGCTTTCTTT. It codes for CASRVPDTEAFF.